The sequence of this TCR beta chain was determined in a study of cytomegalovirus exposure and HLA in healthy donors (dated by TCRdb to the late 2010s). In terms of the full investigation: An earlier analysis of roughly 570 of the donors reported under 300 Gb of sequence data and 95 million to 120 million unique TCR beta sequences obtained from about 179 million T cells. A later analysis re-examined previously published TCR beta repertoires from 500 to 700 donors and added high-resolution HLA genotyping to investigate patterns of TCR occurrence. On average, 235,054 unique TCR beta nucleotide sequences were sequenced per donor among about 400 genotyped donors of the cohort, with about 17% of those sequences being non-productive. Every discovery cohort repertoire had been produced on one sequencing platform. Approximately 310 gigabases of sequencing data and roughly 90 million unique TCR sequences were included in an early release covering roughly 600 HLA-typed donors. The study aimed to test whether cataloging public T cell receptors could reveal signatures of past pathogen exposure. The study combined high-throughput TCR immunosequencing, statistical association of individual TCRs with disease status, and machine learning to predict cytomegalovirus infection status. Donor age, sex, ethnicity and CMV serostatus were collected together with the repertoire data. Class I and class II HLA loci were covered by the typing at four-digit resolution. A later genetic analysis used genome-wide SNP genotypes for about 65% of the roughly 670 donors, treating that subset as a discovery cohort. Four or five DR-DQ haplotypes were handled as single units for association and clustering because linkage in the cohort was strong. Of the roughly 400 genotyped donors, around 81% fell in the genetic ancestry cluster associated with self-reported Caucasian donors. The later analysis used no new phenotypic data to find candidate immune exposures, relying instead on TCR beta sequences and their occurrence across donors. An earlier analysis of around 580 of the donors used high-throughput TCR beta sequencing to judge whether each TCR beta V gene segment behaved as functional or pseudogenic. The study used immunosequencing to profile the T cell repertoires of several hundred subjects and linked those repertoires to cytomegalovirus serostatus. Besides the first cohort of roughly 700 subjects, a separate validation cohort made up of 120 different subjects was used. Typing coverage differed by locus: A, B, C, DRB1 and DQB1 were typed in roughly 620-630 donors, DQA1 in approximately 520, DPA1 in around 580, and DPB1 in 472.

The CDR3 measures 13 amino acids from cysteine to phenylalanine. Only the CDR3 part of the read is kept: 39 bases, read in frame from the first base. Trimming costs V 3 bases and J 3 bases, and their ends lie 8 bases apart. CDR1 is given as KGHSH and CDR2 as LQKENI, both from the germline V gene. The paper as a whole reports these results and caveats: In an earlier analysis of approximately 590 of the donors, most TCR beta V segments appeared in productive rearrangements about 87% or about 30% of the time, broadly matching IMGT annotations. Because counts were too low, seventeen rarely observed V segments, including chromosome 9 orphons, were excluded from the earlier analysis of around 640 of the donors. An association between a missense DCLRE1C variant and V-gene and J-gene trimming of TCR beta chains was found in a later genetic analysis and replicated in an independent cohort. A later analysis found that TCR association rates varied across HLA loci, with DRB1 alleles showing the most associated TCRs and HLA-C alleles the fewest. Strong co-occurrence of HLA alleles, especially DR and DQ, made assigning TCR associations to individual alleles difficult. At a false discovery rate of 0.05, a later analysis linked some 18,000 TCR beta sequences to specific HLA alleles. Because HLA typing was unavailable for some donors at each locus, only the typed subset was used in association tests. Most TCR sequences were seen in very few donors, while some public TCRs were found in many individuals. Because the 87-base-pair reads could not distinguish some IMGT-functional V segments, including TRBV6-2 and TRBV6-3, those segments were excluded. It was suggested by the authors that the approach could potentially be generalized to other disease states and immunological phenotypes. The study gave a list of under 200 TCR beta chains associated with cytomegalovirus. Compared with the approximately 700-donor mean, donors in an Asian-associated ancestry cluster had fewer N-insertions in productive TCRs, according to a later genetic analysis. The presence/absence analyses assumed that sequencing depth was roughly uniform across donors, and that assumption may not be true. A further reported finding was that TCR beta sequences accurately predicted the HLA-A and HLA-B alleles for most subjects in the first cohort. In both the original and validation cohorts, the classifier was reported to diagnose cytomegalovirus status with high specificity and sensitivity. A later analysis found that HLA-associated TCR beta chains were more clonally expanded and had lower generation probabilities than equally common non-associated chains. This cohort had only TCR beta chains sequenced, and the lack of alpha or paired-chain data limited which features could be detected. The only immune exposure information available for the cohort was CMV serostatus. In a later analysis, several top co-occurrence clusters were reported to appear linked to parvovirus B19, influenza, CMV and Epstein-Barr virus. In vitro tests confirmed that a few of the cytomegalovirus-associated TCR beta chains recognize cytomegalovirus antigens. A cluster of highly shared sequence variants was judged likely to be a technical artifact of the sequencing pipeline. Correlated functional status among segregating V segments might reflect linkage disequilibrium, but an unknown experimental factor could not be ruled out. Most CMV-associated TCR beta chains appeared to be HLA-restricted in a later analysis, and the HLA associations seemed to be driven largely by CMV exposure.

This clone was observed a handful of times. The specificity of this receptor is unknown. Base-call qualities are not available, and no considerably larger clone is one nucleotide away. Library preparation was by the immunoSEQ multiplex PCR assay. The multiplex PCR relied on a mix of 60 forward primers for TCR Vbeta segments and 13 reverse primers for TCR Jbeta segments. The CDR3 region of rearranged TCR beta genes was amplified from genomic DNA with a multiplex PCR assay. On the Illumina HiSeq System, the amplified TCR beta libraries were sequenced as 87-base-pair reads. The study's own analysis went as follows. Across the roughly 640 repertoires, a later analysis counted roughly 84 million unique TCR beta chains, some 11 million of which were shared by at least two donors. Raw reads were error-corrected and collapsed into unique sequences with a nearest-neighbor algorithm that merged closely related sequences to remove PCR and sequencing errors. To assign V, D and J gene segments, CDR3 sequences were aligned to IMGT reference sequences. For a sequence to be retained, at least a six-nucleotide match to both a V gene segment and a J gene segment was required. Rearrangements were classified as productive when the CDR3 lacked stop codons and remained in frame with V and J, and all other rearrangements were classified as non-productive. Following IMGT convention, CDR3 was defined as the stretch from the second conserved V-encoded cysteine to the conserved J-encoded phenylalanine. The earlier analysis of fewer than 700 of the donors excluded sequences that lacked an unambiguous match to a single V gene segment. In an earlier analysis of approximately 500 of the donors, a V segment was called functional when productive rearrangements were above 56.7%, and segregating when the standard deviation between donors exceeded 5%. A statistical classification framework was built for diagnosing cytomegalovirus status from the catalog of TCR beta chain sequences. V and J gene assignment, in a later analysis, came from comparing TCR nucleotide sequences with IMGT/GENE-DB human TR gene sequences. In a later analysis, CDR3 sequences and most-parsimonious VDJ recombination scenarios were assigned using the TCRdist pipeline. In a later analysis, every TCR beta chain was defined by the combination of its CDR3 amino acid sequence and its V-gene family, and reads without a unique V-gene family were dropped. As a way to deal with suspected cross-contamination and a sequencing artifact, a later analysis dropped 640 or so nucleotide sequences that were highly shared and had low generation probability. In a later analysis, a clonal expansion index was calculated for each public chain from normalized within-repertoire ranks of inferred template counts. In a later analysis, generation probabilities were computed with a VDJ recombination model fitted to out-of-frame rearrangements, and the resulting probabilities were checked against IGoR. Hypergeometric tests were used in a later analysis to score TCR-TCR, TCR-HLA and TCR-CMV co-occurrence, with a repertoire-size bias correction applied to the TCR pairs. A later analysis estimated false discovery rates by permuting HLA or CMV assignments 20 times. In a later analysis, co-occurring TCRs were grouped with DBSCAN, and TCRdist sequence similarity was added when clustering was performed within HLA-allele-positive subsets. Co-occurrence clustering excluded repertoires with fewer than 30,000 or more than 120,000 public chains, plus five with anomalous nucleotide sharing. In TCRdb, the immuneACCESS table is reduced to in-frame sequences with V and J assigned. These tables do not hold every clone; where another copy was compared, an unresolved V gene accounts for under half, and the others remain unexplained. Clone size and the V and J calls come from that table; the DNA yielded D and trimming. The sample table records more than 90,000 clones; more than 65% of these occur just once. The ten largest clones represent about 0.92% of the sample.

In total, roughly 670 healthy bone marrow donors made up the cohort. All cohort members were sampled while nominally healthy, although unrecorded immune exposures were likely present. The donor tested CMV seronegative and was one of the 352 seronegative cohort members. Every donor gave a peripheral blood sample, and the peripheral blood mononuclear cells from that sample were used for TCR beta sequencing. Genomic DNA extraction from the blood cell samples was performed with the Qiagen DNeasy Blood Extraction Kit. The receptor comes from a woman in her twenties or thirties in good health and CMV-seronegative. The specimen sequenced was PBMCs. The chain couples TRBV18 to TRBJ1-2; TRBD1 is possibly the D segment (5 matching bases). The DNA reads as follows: TGTGCCAGCTCACCCGGACAAGACTATGGCTACACCTTC. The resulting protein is CASSPGQDYGYTF. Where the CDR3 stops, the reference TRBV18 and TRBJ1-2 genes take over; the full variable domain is NAGVMQNPRHLVRRRGQEARLRCSPMKGHSHVYWYRQLPEEGLKFMVYLQKENIIDESGMPKERFSAEFPKEGPSILRIQQVVRGDSAAYFCASSPGQDYGYTFGSGTRLTVV.